In its sample, the clone carrying this T cell receptor (beta chain) was seen once. Its specificity is not known. These data come from a study of blood T cells in healthy people across ages. Whole-study results and caveats: A strong correlation was seen between TCR beta diversity and naive T cell percentage.

Combining a sample-barcoded 5' primer with a J-beta primer mix, a second PCR ran for roughly 6 to 12 cycles. TCRdb recomputed calls from the 5' RACE reads with MiXCR, one row per CDR3 protein. In the table there are 1,100,000 or so distinct CDR3 sequences, less than 50% of which are singletons. V was shortened by 5 bases and J by 7 bases, with 15 bases between the two germline ends. Germline CDR1 is MNHNY and CDR2 is SVGAGI (reference sequence). The CDR3 runs to 13 residues. The sample, 9 to 10 milliliters of peripheral blood, was drawn from each donor. The rearrangement joins TRBV6-6 to TRBJ2-7; a possible D gene is TRBD2 (5 bases). This TCR was recovered from a woman aged 55-70 years in good health. Sequencing was performed on blood. CDR3 protein: CASSPPGYGEQYF. The CDR3 DNA reads TGTGCCAGCAGTCCCCCGGGGTATGGGGAGCAGTACTTC.